One sample yielded the 7 T cell receptor beta chains listed below, sequenced in a study of CD8 T cells in Susac syndrome. RNA amounts of about 0.5 to 1 ug underwent reverse transcription with random hexamers. TCRdb used MiXCR to reprocess the immunoSEQ multiplex PCR reads, holding one entry per CDR3 protein. This table has about 120,000 distinct CDR3 sequences, around 95% appearing once. The sequenced sample was CD4+ T cells from PBMCs. These receptors were collected from a human donor in good health.

The table lists this clonotype with a count of one. V and J are TRBV29-1 and TRBJ1-2; D is possibly TRBD1 (6 bases). The V end was cut by 3 bases, the J end by 6 bases, with 23 bases between. The CDR3 runs 16 residues. Germline-derived CDR1 and CDR2 are SQVTM and ANQGSEA. The CDR3 loop reads CSVDQPMRAAGDGYTF. The CDR3 bases are TGCAGCGTTGACCAACCCATGCGGGCGGCAGGGGATGGCTACACCTTC.

V gene TRBV6-2 or TRBV6-3 combines with J gene TRBJ2-7; tentatively, D is TRBD2 (6 bases). Trimming left V 6 bases short and J 0 bases short, with 12 bases between. Germline-derived CDR1 and CDR2 are MNHEY and SVGEGT. The CDR3 spans 14 residues. The CDR3 loop is CASSPSSDSYEQYF. The CDR3 DNA follows: TGTGCCAGCAGCCCTTCTAGCGACTCCTACGAGCAGTACTTC.

The chain carries TRBV5-1 and TRBJ1-1; possibly TRBD1 for D (5 bases). Germline CDR1 SGHRS, CDR2 YFSETQ. This CDR3 contains 14 residues. Trimming stripped 4 bases from V and 2 bases from J, with 12 bases between. CDR3 DNA sequence: TGCGCCAGCAGCCGGGACGCGGGTAACACTGAAGCTTTCTTT. Its protein is CASSRDAGNTEAFF.

The chain employs TRBV7-8 and TRBJ1-6, with 9 bases lining up with TRBD1. CDR3 length: 14 residues. The germline gives CDR1 SGHVS, CDR2 FQNEAQ. After removal of 4 bases from V and 10 bases from J, the junction contained 5 bases not matched to a gene. This CDR3 reads CASSSGQGRSPLHF. The CDR3 bases are TGTGCCAGCAGCTCGGGACAGGGCCGCTCACCCCTCCACTTT. The full variable domain, its missing parts supplied by reference TRBV7-8 and TRBJ1-6, is GAGVSQSPRYKVAKRGQDVALRCDPISGHVSLFWYQQALGQGPEFLTYFQNEAQLDKSGLPSDRFFAERPEGSVSTLKIQRTQQEDSAVYLCASSSGQGRSPLHFGNGTRLTVT.

The chain has TRBV19 and TRBJ2-1; D remains unclear. With 3 bases removed from V and 7 bases from J, the gap between germline ends came to 7 bases. Germline-derived CDR1 and CDR2 are LNHDA and SQIVND (reference sequence). This CDR3 is built from 12 residues. CDR3 DNA sequence: TGTGCCAGTAGTATGATGGTGAATGAGCAGTTCTTC. This encodes CASSMMVNEQFF.

This clonotype was detected only a few times. This chain links TRBV4-2 with TRBJ2-1; a possible D gene is TRBD2 (6 bases). Germline V gives CDR1 LGHNA, CDR2 YNFKEQ. The CDR3 has 13 residues. V gave up 4 bases and J gave up 15 bases, with 19 bases separating them. This CDR3 is CASSPGVRENMFF. The CDR3 region has the DNA TGTGCCAGCAGCCCTGGTGTCCGGGAGAATATGTTCTTC.

The chain carries TRBV5-6 and TRBJ1-2; D is unclear. V was cut by 1 base and J by 4 bases, with 14 bases left in between. Germline V gene data show CDR1 as SGHDT and CDR2 as YYEEEE. The CDR3 totals 15 residues. CDR3 nucleotide sequence: TGTGCCAGCAGCTTGAGGGCCGCCTATTCCTATGGCTACACCTTC. Translated, it gives CASSLRAAYSYGYTF.